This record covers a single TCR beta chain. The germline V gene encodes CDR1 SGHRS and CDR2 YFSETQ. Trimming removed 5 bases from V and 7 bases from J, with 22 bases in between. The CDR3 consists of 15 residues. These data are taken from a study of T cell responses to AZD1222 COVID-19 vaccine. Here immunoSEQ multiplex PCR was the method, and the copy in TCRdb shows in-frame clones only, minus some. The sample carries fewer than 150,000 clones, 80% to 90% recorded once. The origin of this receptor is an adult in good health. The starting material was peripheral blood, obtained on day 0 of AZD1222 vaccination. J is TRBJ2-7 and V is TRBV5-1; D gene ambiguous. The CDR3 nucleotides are TGCGCCAGCAGTTATCTTAAGGTTCCCTGGTTTGAGCAGTACTTC. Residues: CASSYLKVPWFEQYF.